This T cell receptor beta chain was identified in a study of CD8 T cells in ankylosing spondylitis. Findings and limits, study-wide: Made up of about eight highly homologous variants, a TCR beta motif appeared characteristic of ankylosing spondylitis blood. In synovial fluid and blood from reactive arthritis, some motif variants were previously reported.

By quantitative 5'-RACE with molecular barcodes, the TCR beta libraries were made. TCRdb independently ran MiXCR on the 5' RACE reads; one entry per CDR3 protein. Of about 240,000 distinct CDR3 sequences listed, over 9.5% were seen once; the top ten hold around 2.6%. Ten or more counts support this clonotype. The antigen remains unidentified. The CDR3 is 14 amino acids. Per the germline V gene, CDR1 is SNHLY and CDR2 is FYNNEI. V was clipped by 0 bases and J by 4 bases, with 7 bases between them. The TCR originated in a male donor with ankylosing spondylitis or in good health (not recorded which). J is TRBJ1-5 and V is TRBV2; no definite D call. The sequenced sample consisted of blood, either unsorted or a sorted T cell fraction (not recorded which). CDR3 in amino acids: CASSEALVNQPQHF. The CDR3, as DNA: TGTGCCAGCAGTGAAGCGCTTGTGAATCAGCCCCAGCATTTT.